This T cell receptor beta chain was sequenced for a study of human thymus T cells. Of note for this clone: What it binds is not known.

Thymus specimens were resections from corrective heart surgery. Profiled with immunoSEQ multiplex PCR; TCRdb holds only in-frame clones, not every one. This sample has 60,000 to 75,000 clones, with 95% found just once. Study-wide findings and caveats: Use of V and J genes seemed skewed within the thymic and blood repertoires. Thymic repertoires of unrelated individuals were reported in related research to overlap highly.

The germline gives CDR1 SGHTA, CDR2 FQGNSA. CDR3 size: 18 residues. V was shortened by 1 base and J by 0 bases, with 16 bases between the two germline ends. The chain has TRBV7-2 and TRBJ1-3, with TRBD1 as a possible D gene (5 bases). The sequencing sample was made of thymus tissue. The source of this sequence is a girl under three years old with a congenital heart defect but otherwise immunologically healthy. CDR3 DNA sequence: TGTGCCAGCAGCTTAGGAGGGGCAGGGCCTCCCTCTGGAAACACCATATATTTT. Amino acid sequence: CASSLGGAGPPSGNTIYF.